The rows below give T cell receptor beta chains drawn from one sample of a study of T cells in Graves' hyperthyroidism and ophthalmopathy. TCRdb analysed the multiplex PCR reads with MiXCR anew, one entry per CDR3 protein. The table records approximately 420,000 distinct CDR3 sequences, under 15% of them present only once. Sequencing was performed on blood. The receptors come from a woman aged 25 to 45 with Graves' hyperthyroidism. CDR3s include the opening cysteine and the closing phenylalanine or tryptophan. A D gene is named only where the DNA matches it firmly. Clone size appears in some rows only: once, few, many, or a class for an expanded clone.

d_gene	v_gene	j_gene	abundance	CDR3nt	CDR3aa
TRBD2	TRBV20-1	TRBJ2-3	many	TGCAGTGCTAGAGGAGCTAGCGGGACAGATACGCAGTATTTT	CSARGASGTDTQYF
TRBD1	TRBV5-1	TRBJ1-4	-	TGCGCCAGCAGCCAGGGGACAGGGGCTCCTGAGAGGGAAAAACTGTTTTTT	CASSQGTGAPEREKLFF
-	TRBV11-2	TRBJ2-7	few	TGTGCCAGCAGCTCCCCGGCGGGCGGCAGGGACGAGCAGTACTTC	CASSSPAGGRDEQYF
-	TRBV30	TRBJ2-1	-	TGTGGAGGGTTCTACAATGAGCAGTTCTTC	CGGFYNEQFF
-	TRBV28	TRBJ1-2	many	TGTGCCAGCACCTGGGGGCTGGGTGGCTACACCTTC	CASTWGLGGYTF
TRBD2	TRBV28	TRBJ2-1	many	TGTGCCAGCAGCACCGGCGGGAGAGGATCCAATGAGCAGTTCTTC	CASSTGGRGSNEQFF
TRBD1	TRBV7-9	TRBJ2-7	many	TGTGCCAGCAGCCCAACCCAGGGGACAGGGTACTACGAGCAGTACTTC	CASSPTQGTGYYEQYF
TRBD2	TRBV5-1	TRBJ2-2	-	TGCGCCAGCAGCTTGGTTGCGGGAGAAGTGGCCGGGGAGCTGTTTTTT	CASSLVAGEVAGELFF
-	TRBV7-2	TRBJ2-7	many	TGTGCCAGCAGCTCCACCGGGACACGGTCTTGGGAGCAGTACTTC	CASSSTGTRSWEQYF
TRBD2	TRBV24-1	TRBJ2-1	-	TGTGCCACCAGTGATTCCTATGGGACTAGCGGGTACAATGAGCAGTTCTTC	CATSDSYGTSGYNEQFF
-	TRBV18	TRBJ2-2	many	TGTGCCAGCTCTTCAAGGGGGACGGTAAACACCGGGGAGCTGTTTTTT	CASSSRGTVNTGELFF
TRBD2	TRBV10-3	TRBJ2-1	-	TGTGCCATCAGTCGCGGACTAGCGGGAGGGGACAATGAGCAGTTCTTC	CAISRGLAGGDNEQFF
-	TRBV3-1	TRBJ1-5	many	TGTGCCAGCAGTCAAGGGTCCGGGGCGATTAGACAGCCCCAGCATTTT	CASSQGSGAIRQPQHF
-	TRBV3-1	TRBJ2-7	many	TGTGCCAGCAGCCACCGGACGGCCTACGAGCAGTACTTC	CASSHRTAYEQYF
TRBD2	TRBV5-1	TRBJ2-3	few	TGCGCCAGCAGCTTGGCCGGGACTAGCGGAACAGGCACAGATACGCAGTATTTT	CASSLAGTSGTGTDTQYF
TRBD1	TRBV20-1	TRBJ2-6	-	TGCAGTGCTGGGACAGGGACCTCCGGTGGGGCCAACGTCCTGACTTTC	CSAGTGTSGGANVLTF
TRBD2	TRBV7-9	TRBJ2-2	few	TGTGCCAGCAGCGCCGGGACTAGTTCAAACACCGGGGAGCTGTTTTTT	CASSAGTSSNTGELFF
-	TRBV9	TRBJ1-2	-	TGTGCCAGCAGCAGAGAAGCTAACTATGGCCACACCTTC	CASSREANYGHTF
-	TRBV18	TRBJ2-1	-	TGTGCCAGCTCACCAGGCCCATACAATGAGCAGTTCTTC	CASSPGPYNEQFF
TRBD1	TRBV5-1	TRBJ1-6	-	TGCGCCAGCAGCAGAACAGGGGACGGCTCCTATAATTCACCCCTCCACTTT	CASSRTGDGSYNSPLHF